This TCR beta chain was found in a study of monozygotic twins with cystic fibrosis. General study results and limits: Clonality was generally low (median around 0.009), higher in the most severe patients.

Of note for this clone: The antigen remains unidentified.

In germline, CDR1 is SGHAT, CDR2 FQNNGV. Trimming pared 5 bases from V and 7 bases from J, leaving 18 bases between. The CDR3 is made up of 14 amino acids. Sequencing was performed with immunoSEQ multiplex PCR; in TCRdb, only in-frame clones are kept and a portion is missing. The data contain 25,000 to 30,000 clones, around 96% of them singletons. The sequence was collected from a girl under 10 years old with cystic fibrosis. The rearrangement uses TRBV11-2 and TRBJ2-7; TRBD2 is a possible D gene (6 bases). The sequenced sample consisted of blood. The CDR3 DNA sequence: TGTGCCAGCAGCACAAATAGCGGCCGGTGGGAGCAGTACTTC. Its protein is CASSTNSGRWEQYF.